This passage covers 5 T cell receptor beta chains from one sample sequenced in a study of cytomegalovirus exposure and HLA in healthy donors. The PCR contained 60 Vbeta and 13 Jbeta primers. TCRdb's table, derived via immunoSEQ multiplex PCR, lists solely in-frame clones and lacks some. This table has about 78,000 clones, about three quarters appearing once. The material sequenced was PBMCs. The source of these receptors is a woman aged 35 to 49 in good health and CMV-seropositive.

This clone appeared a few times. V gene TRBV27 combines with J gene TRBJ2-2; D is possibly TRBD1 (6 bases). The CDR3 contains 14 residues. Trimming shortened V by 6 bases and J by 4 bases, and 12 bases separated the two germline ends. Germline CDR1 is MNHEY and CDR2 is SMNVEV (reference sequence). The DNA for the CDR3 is TGTGCCAGCAGACAGGGATCGGGCACCGGGGAGCTGTTTTTT. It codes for CASRQGSGTGELFF.

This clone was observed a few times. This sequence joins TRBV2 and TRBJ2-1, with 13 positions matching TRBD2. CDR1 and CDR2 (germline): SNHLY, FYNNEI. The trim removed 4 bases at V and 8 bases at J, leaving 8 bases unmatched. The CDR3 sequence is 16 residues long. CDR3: CASSGLGLAGVDEQFF. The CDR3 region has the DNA TGTGCCAGCAGTGGCCTTGGACTAGCGGGAGTGGATGAGCAGTTCTTC.

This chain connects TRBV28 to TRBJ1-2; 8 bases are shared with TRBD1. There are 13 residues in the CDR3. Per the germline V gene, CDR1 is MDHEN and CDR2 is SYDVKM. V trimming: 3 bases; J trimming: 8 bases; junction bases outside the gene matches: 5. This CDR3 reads CASSLWTGWGYTF. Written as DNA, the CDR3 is TGTGCCAGCAGTTTGTGGACAGGGTGGGGCTACACCTTC.

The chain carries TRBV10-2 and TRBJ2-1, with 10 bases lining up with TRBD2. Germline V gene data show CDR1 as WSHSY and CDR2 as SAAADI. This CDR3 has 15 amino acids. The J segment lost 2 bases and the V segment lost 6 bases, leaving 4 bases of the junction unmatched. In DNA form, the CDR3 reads TGCGCCAGCAGGTTAGCGGGGGGAACCTACAATGAGCAGTTCTTC. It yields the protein CASRLAGGTYNEQFF.

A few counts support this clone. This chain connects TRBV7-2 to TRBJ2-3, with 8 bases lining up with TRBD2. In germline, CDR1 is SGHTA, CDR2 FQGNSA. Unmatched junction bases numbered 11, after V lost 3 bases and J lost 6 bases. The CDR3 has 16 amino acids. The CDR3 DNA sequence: TGTGCCAGCAGCTTTGGTAGCGGGGCGGTCTGGGATACGCAGTATTTT. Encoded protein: CASSFGSGAVWDTQYF.